This T cell receptor (beta chain) was retrieved from a study of response to subunit inactivated influenza vaccine. Each CDR3 protein gets one entry after TCRdb re-called the RT-PCR reads with MiXCR. The repertoire includes more than 450,000 distinct CDR3 sequences, about 11% of them detected once, and about 10% sits in the top ten. CDR3 size: 13 residues. CDR1 and CDR2 from the germline V gene are WSHSY and SAAADI. J gave up 8 bases and V 6 bases, and 3 bases lay outside the gene matches. These same data were also listed under a study on T cells expressing NK-cell markers. That work contributes: For TCR beta, cDNA was produced by 5'RACE template switching with UMIs.

Source: PBMCs from blood, taken on the day of vaccination. V gene TRBV10-2 combines with J gene TRBJ1-6; 8 bases map to TRBD1. The origin of this receptor is a man aged 50-60 years who received an inactivated influenza vaccine. In nucleotides, the CDR3 is TGCGCCAGCAGGGACAGGGAAGATTCACCCCTCCACTTT. It codes for CASRDREDSPLHF.